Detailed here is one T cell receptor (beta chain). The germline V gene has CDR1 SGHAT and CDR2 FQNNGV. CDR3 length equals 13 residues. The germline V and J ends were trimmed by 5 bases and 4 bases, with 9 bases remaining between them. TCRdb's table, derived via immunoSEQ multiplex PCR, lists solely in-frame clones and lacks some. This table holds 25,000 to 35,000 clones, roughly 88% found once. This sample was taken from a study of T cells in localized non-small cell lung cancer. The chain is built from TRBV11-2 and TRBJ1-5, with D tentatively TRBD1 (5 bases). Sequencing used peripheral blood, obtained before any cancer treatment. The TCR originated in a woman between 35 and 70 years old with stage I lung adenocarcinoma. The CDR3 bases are TGTGCCAGCAGCCTCACAGGTAATCAGCCCCAGCATTTT. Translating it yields CASSLTGNQPQHF.